A single sample is the source of the 6 T cell receptor beta chains below, sequenced in a study of cytomegalovirus exposure and HLA in healthy donors. PCR primers comprised 60 Vbeta and 13 Jbeta primers. Method: immunoSEQ multiplex PCR; TCRdb's copy keeps in-frame clones and lacks some. This table has approximately 100,000 clones, approximately 79% appearing once. Sequencing input: PBMCs. Receptors were obtained from a woman in her thirties or forties in good health and CMV-seronegative.

The V and J genes are TRBV29-1 and TRBJ2-7, with a possible D match to TRBD2 (6 bases). Germline V CDR1 and CDR2: SQVTM, ANQGSEA. Trimming took 4 bases from V and 3 from J, leaving 13 bases between them. The CDR3 runs 13 residues. CDR3 amino acids: CSVGLDWDYEQYF. The CDR3 DNA reads as TGCAGCGTTGGACTAGATTGGGACTACGAGCAGTACTTC.

The chain carries TRBV28 and TRBJ1-3; no reliable D call. The CDR3 contains 15 residues. V dropped 2 bases and J dropped 0 bases, with 8 bases sitting between them. CDR1 and CDR2 from the germline V gene are MDHEN and SYDVKM. Here the CDR3 DNA reads TGTGCCAGCAGTTTACAGATTACCTCTGGAAACACCATATATTTT. Its translation is CASSLQITSGNTIYF.

The rearrangement joins TRBV6-5 to TRBJ2-7; D possibly corresponds to TRBD1 (5 bases). Germline CDR1 reads MNHEY; CDR2 reads SVGAGI. The CDR3 length is 13 residues. Trimming shortened V by 0 bases and J by 9 bases, and 12 bases separated the two germline ends. CDR3 residues: CASSYSTATAQYF. Written as DNA, the CDR3 is TGTGCCAGCAGTTACTCGACAGCTACGGCGCAGTACTTC.

The rearrangement joins TRBV19 to TRBJ1-2; 8 nucleotides agree with TRBD1. Per the germline V gene, CDR1 is LNHDA and CDR2 is SQIVND (reference sequence). The CDR3 runs 16 residues. Unmatched junction bases numbered 9, after V lost 1 base and J lost 5 bases. This CDR3 reads CASSIAGQATAYGYTF. The CDR3 DNA reads TGTGCCAGTAGTATAGCGGGACAGGCGACGGCTTATGGCTACACCTTC.

This clone was detected a few times. The genes are TRBV27 and TRBJ2-7, with D possibly being TRBD1 (6 bases). With 4 bases removed from V and 2 bases from J, the gap between germline ends came to 18 bases. Germline loops: CDR1 MNHEY, CDR2 SMNVEV (reference sequence). The CDR3 contains 16 residues. The CDR3 reads CASSSLNDRTAYEQYF. The CDR3 DNA follows: TGTGCCAGCAGTTCCTTAAATGACAGGACGGCCTACGAGCAGTACTTC.

This clone was counted once. The gene calls are TRBV15 and TRBJ2-2; 7 nucleotides match TRBD2. This CDR3 is 15 amino acids long. The germline V gene encodes CDR1 LNHNV and CDR2 YYDKDF (reference sequence). Trimming cost V 3 bases and J 4 bases; bases outside gene matches: 5. CDR3 bases: TGTGCCACCAGCAGGTGGGGGGGATCCACCGGGGAGCTGTTTTTT. This translates into CATSRWGGSTGELFF.